The sequence of this TCR beta chain was determined in a study of blood T cell repertoires in COVID-19. Overall study: The United States, Italy and Spain supplied acute and convalescent COVID-19 samples. From T cells, B-cell-depleted T cells, or PBMCs came the material, which was cDNA or gDNA.

Source study methods: The authors estimated nucleated cell counts from reference gene primer amplification. Sequenced by immunoSEQ multiplex PCR; TCRdb stores in-frame clones only, minus some. That table supplies the V and J calls and clone size; D and trimming were determined from the DNA. The data hold about 210,000 clones, with less than 90% observed a single time. Enrolled during active infection, Seattle patients were then followed longitudinally. Germline CDR1 is SGHRS and CDR2 is YFSETQ. V was pared by 0 bases and J by 5 bases, with 5 bases between. CDR3 length: 12 amino acids. The sample consisted of peripheral blood. This TCR derives from a woman aged 80 or over with COVID-19, enrolled during active disease. The chain uses TRBV5-1 and TRBJ2-5; D not resolved. As DNA, the CDR3 is TGCGCCAGCAGCTTGGCGCAGGAGACCCAGTACTTC. Protein sequence: CASSLAQETQYF.